The 11 T cell receptor beta chains presented below share a single source sample, sequenced in a study of blood T cell repertoires in COVID-19. Sequencing was performed with immunoSEQ multiplex PCR; in TCRdb, only in-frame clones are kept and a portion is missing. The sample contains hundreds of thousands of clones, around 88% of which appear only once. Specimen: PBMCs or T cells enriched from blood (not recorded which). Receptors were obtained from a woman in her thirties or forties who had recovered from COVID-19.

This sequence joins TRBV6-2 or TRBV6-3 and TRBJ2-3; D call uncertain. The CDR3 has 13 amino acids. The ends were cut back, 5 bases at V and 1 base at J, with 7 bases in the middle. CDR1 is MNHEY and CDR2 is SVGEGT in the germline V gene. The CDR3 bases are TGTGCCAGCAGTCACAGCCGCACAGATACGCAGTATTTT. It specifies CASSHSRTDTQYF.

The chain couples TRBV12-2 to TRBJ2-7; no check of the table's D call, TRBD1, against the DNA was made. TRBV12-2 is noted as a pseudogene. The CDR3 covers 16 residues. CDR3 sequence reads: CASRFPGARDLHEQYF. In DNA, the CDR3 is TGTGCAAGTCGCTTCCCAGGGGCACGAGACTTACACGAGCAGTACTTC.

This clone was counted a single time. The chain recombines TRBV7-2 with TRBJ2-1; 13 positions match TRBD2. V was clipped by 3 bases and J by 9 bases; unmatched bases: 8. CDR3 size: 16 residues. CDR1 is SGHTA and CDR2 is FQGNSA in the germline V gene. In DNA, the CDR3 is TGTGCCAGCAGCTTCACCCGGACTAGCGGGAGTGCTGAGCAGTTCTTC. It translates to CASSFTRTSGSAEQFF.

The chain links TRBV27 to TRBJ2-1; D uncertain. The CDR3 extends over 16 amino acids. Germline V gene data show CDR1 as MNHEY and CDR2 as SMNVEV (reference sequence). Trimming left V 3 bases short and J 7 bases short, with 19 bases between. The CDR3 loop is CASSFNTRSVANEQFF. CDR3 in DNA: TGTGCCAGCAGTTTCAATACCCGATCCGTTGCGAATGAGCAGTTCTTC.

The chain has TRBV5-4 and TRBJ2-7; 8 bases align to TRBD2. The germline CDR1 and CDR2 sequences are SGHNT and YYREEE (reference sequence). V was clipped by 4 bases and J by 4 bases; unmatched bases: 7. The CDR3 loop spans 14 amino acids. In DNA, the CDR3 is TGTGCCAGCAGCCGGGGGGGGAGTAGGTACGAGCAGTACTTC. It is translated as CASSRGGSRYEQYF.

The chain has TRBV28 and TRBJ1-2; a possible D gene is TRBD1 (6 bases). CDR3 length: 13 residues. Trimming took 4 bases from V and 4 from J, leaving 10 bases between them. The germline gives CDR1 MDHEN, CDR2 SYDVKM. CDR3 nucleotide sequence: TGTGCCAGCAGTTCAGGGGCCGTCTATGGCTACACCTTC. Translation gives CASSSGAVYGYTF.

V usage is TRBV19 and J usage is TRBJ2-1, with 12 bases lining up with TRBD2. Per germline, CDR1 LNHDA and CDR2 SQIVND (reference sequence). The CDR3 sequence is 17 residues long. The V and J ends lost 4 bases and 5 bases, in that order; junction bases with no gene match: 9. The CDR3 region has the DNA TGTGCCAGTAGTAAGGGACTAGCGGGTTTTCCCCACAATGAGCAGTTCTTC. Protein sequence: CASSKGLAGFPHNEQFF. Variable domain in full (rest from reference TRBV19 and TRBJ2-1): DGGITQSPKYLFRKEGQNVTLSCEQNLNHDAMYWYRQDPGQGLRLIYYSQIVNDFQKGDIAEGYSVSREKKESFPLTVTSAQKNPTAFYLCASSKGLAGFPHNEQFFGPGTRLTVL.

The CDR3 spells CASRIRGNTGELFF. CDR3 DNA sequence: TGTGCCAGCAGGATTCGGGGTAACACCGGGGAGCTGTTTTTT. The chain combines TRBV6-4 with TRBJ2-2, with TRBD2 as a possible D gene (5 bases). The V end was cut by 6 bases, the J end by 2 bases, with 10 bases between. CDR1 and CDR2 from the germline V gene are MRHNA and SNTAGT. The CDR3 is made up of 14 amino acids.

The chain's CDR3 is CAWGGICGYTF. The CDR3 nucleotides read TGTGCCTGGGGGGGAATATGTGGCTACACCTTC. The chain is built from TRBV21-1 and TRBJ1-2. TRBV21-1 has pseudogene status. The CDR3 sequence is 11 residues long.

The genes are TRBV19 and TRBJ2-7, with 8 positions matching TRBD1. The V gene's germline CDR1 is LNHDA and CDR2 SQIVND (reference sequence). The V segment lost 4 bases and the J segment 0 bases; nucleotides outside the gene matches: 5. The CDR3 is 15 amino acids. The CDR3 coding sequence is TGTGCCAGTAGTAGATTTCAGGGGGCCTCCTACGAGCAGTACTTC. It codes for CASSRFQGASYEQYF.

V gene TRBV7-3 combines with J gene TRBJ2-7; TRBD2 aligns across 7 bases. V lost 5 bases and J lost 7; bases outside the gene matches: 8. This CDR3 region has 13 residues. Per the germline V gene, CDR1 is SGHTA and CDR2 is FQGTGA. For the CDR3, the DNA is TGTGCCAGCAGCCTAATCCAGGGAGGGGAGCAGTACTTC. Its translation: CASSLIQGGEQYF.